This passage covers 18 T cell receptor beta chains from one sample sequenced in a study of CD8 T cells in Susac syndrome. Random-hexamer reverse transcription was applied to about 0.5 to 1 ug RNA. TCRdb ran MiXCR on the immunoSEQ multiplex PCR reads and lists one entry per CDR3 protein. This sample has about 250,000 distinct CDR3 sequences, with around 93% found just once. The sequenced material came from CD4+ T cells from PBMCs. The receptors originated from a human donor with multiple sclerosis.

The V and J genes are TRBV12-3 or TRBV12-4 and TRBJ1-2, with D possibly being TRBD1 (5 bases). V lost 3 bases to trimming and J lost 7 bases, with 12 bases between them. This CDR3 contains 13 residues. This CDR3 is CASSFPGAGGYTF. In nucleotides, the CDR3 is TGTGCCAGCAGTTTCCCCGGGGCCGGTGGCTACACCTTC.

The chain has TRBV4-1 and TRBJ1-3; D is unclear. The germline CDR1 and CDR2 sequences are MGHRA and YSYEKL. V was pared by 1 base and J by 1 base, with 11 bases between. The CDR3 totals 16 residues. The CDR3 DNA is TGCGCCAGCAGCCAAGTAGGAGGGAGGTCTGGAAACACCATATATTTT. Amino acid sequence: CASSQVGGRSGNTIYF.

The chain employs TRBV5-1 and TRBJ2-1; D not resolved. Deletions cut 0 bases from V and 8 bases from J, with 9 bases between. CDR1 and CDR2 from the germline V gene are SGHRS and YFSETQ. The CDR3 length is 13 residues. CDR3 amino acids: CASSLVLSDEQFF. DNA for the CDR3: TGCGCCAGCAGCTTGGTGTTAAGCGATGAGCAGTTCTTC.

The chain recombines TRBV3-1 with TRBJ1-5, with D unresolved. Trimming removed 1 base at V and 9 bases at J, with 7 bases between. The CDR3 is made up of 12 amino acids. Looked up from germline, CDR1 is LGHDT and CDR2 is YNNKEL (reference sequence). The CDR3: CASSQAGWPQHF. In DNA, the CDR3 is TGTGCCAGCAGCCAAGCTGGCTGGCCCCAGCATTTT.

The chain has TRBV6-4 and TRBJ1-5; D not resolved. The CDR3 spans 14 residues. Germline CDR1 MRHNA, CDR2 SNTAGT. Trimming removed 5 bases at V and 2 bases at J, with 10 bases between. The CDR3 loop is CASSIESGNQPQHF. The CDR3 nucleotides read TGTGCCAGCAGTATAGAGTCTGGCAATCAGCCCCAGCATTTT.

The DNA of the CDR3 is TGTGCCAGCAGGGAGGGGCCCTTAATGAACACTGAAGCTTTCTTT. This codes for CASREGPLMNTEAFF. This chain joins TRBV6-5 and TRBJ1-1, with D tentatively TRBD1 (5 bases). V was trimmed by 6 bases and J by 0 bases, leaving 14 bases between them. The CDR3 contains 15 residues. The germline V gene encodes CDR1 MNHEY and CDR2 SVGAGI.

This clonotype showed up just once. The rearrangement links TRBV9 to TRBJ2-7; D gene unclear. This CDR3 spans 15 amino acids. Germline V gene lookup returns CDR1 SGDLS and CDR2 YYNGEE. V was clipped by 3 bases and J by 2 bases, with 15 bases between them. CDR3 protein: CASSASTDSPYEQYF. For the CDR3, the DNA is TGTGCCAGCAGCGCAAGCACAGACTCCCCCTACGAGCAGTACTTC.

CDR3 region: CASSLATAFDAGELFF. CDR3 nucleotides: TGCGCCAGCAGCTTGGCCACAGCATTTGATGCCGGGGAGCTGTTTTTT. The V call is TRBV5-1, the J call TRBJ2-2; D call uncertain. The CDR3 sequence is 16 residues long. Germline V gene data show CDR1 as SGHRS and CDR2 as YFSETQ. The V end lost 0 bases, the J end lost 6 bases, and 15 bases lay between the germline ends.

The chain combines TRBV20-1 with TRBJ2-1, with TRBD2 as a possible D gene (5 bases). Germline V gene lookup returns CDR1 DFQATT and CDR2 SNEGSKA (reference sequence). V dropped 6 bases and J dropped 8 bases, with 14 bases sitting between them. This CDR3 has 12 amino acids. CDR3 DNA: TGCAGTGCATTAGCGAGTATCGATGAGCAGTTCTTC. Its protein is CSALASIDEQFF.

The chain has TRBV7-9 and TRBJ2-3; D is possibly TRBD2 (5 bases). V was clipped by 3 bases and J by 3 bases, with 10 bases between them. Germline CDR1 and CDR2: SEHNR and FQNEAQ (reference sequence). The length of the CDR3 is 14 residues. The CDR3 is CASSLRASTDTQYF. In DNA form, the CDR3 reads TGTGCCAGCAGCTTGAGGGCCTCAACAGATACGCAGTATTTT.

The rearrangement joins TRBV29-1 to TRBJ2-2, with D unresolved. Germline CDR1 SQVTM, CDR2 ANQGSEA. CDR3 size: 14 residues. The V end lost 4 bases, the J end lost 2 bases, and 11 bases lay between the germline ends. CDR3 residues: CSVGSQVNTGELFF. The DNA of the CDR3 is TGCAGCGTTGGTAGTCAGGTTAACACCGGGGAGCTGTTTTTT.

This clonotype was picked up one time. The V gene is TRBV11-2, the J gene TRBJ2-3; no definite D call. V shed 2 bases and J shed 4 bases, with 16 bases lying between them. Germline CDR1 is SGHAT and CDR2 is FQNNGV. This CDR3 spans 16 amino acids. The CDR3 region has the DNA TGTGCCAGCAGCTTAAACTCTAAACCTACCTCAGATACGCAGTATTTT. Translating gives CASSLNSKPTSDTQYF.

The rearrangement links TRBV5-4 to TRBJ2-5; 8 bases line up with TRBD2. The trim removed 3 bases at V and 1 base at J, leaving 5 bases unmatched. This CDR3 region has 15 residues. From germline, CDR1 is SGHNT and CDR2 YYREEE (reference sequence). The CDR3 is CASSSNSGAQETQYF. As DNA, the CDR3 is TGTGCCAGCAGCTCAAATAGCGGGGCCCAAGAGACCCAGTACTTC. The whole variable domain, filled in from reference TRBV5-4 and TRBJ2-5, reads ETGVTQSPTHLIKTRGQQVTLRCSSQSGHNTVSWYQQALGQGPQFIFQYYREEENGRGNFPPRFSGLQFPNYSSELNVNALELDDSALYLCASSSNSGAQETQYFGPGTRLLVL.

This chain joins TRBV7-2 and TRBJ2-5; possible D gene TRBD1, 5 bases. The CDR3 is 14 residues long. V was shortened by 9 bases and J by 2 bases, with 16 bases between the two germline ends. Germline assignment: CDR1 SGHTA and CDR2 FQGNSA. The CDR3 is CAREQEGQQETQYF. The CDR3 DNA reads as TGTGCCAGGGAACAGGAAGGGCAACAAGAGACCCAGTACTTC.

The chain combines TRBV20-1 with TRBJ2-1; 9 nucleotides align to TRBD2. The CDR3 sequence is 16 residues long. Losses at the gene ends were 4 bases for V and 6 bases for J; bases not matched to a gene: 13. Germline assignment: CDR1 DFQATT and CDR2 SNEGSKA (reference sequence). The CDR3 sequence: CSAIDSGRLLGNEQFF. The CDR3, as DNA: TGCAGTGCTATCGATAGCGGGAGATTGCTAGGCAATGAGCAGTTCTTC.

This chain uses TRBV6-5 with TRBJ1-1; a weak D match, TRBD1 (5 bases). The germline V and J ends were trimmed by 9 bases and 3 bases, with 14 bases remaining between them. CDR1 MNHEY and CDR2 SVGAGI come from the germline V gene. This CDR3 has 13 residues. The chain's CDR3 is CASTRDGDTEAFF. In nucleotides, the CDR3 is TGTGCCAGTACCCGGGACGGGGACACTGAAGCTTTCTTT.

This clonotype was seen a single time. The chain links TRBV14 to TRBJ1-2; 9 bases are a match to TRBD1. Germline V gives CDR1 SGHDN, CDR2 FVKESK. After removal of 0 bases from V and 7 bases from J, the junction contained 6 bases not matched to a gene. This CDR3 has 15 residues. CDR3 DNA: TGTGCCAGCAGCCAAGAATTGGGACAGGGCTTTGGCTACACCTTC. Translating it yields CASSQELGQGFGYTF.

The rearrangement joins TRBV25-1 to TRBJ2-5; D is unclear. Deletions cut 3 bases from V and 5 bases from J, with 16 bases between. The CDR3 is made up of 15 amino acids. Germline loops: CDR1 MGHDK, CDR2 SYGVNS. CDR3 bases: TGTGCCAGCAGTGATCTGGGTGGCAGGCCCGAGACCCAGTACTTC. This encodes CASSDLGGRPETQYF.